This T cell receptor beta chain appears in the sequencing data of a study of blood T cells in healthy people across ages. Together with a sample-barcoded 5' primer, a J-beta primer mix was included in a second PCR lasting roughly 6 to 12 cycles. TCRdb re-analysed the 5' RACE reads in MiXCR, keeping a single row per CDR3 protein. The table has around 1,000,000 distinct CDR3 sequences, almost 25% seen once; the top ten hold around 0.75%. This clonotype occurred a few times. Germline lookup yields CDR1 ENHRY and CDR2 SYGVKD. The CDR3 contains 15 residues. V was clipped by 8 bases and J by 1 base, with 15 bases between them. A further study also used this sample, focusing on T cells of mothers and their children.

This clonotype originated in a girl aged 2 to 10 in good health. The chain joins TRBV10-3 to TRBJ2-4, with a tentative D call TRBD1 (7 bases). Sequencing input: blood. The CDR3 coding sequence is TGTGCCATCGGGACTCAACAGGGGGCCAAAAACATTCAGTACTTC. This codes for CAIGTQQGAKNIQYF.